These T cell receptor beta chains were read from a single sample in a study of beta chain features in type 1 diabetes. The data were produced by immunoSEQ multiplex PCR, yet TCRdb's version contains in-frame clones alone and is incomplete. The table has about 330,000 clones, approximately 10% seen once; the top ten hold around 0.015%. Sequenced sample: naive CD4+ T cells from blood. These receptors originate from a woman in her twenties or thirties in good health. Both conserved end residues are part of each CDR3. The D gene is left open where the match is weak. The listing skips clone size in some rows; elsewhere it reads once, few, many or a size class.

few	NA	TRBV28	TRBJ1-5	15	TGTGCCAGCAGTTTAGTGAGTATTAGCAATCAGCCCCAGCATTTT	CASSLVSISNQPQHF
few	TRBD2	TRBV7-2	TRBJ2-7	15	TGTGCCAGCAGCTTACGACTAGCGGGATACTACGAGCAGTACTTC	CASSLRLAGYYEQYF
NA	TRBD2	TRBV16	TRBJ2-2	19	TGTGCCAGCAGCCCCCGCCCCAGCGGGAGGCCTTCTGGAACCGGGGAGCTGTTTTTT	CASSPRPSGRPSGTGELFF
few	NA	TRBV5-1	TRBJ1-2	15	TGCGCCAGCAGCTTGGGGCCTCTCTCTAACTATGGCTACACCTTC	CASSLGPLSNYGYTF
NA	NA	TRBV5-6	TRBJ2-6	16	TGTGCCAGCAGCCCTACAGGATCCTCTGGGGCCAACGTCCTGACTTTC	CASSPTGSSGANVLTF
few	NA	TRBV29-1	TRBJ2-1	15	TGCAGCGTTGATCAGGGTTTGGGATCCTACAATGAGCAGTTCTTC	CSVDQGLGSYNEQFF
few	TRBD1	TRBV27	TRBJ1-2	14	TGTGCCAGCAGTATCAGGACAGGATCTTATGGCTACACCTTC	CASSIRTGSYGYTF
few	NA	TRBV4-3	TRBJ1-2	15	TGCGCCAGCAGCCAAGATACAGGGAGTGGCTATGGCTACACCTTC	CASSQDTGSGYGYTF
NA	TRBD2	TRBV11-2	TRBJ2-7	16	TGTGCCAGCAGCAGCCGATGGACTAGCGGGCTCTACGAGCAGTACTTC	CASSSRWTSGLYEQYF
NA	TRBD2	TRBV6-5	TRBJ2-1	14	TGTGCCAGCAACATACTCGGGGGGGTCCATGAGCAGTTCTTC	CASNILGGVHEQFF
NA	NA	TRBV9	TRBJ2-1	13	TGTGCCAGCAGCGCAGGGATCGGCAATGAGCAGTTCTTC	CASSAGIGNEQFF
NA	NA	TRBV5-1	TRBJ2-7	14	TGCGCCAGCAGCCTTTCGGCCCAGGGCTACGAGCAGTACTTC	CASSLSAQGYEQYF
few	NA	TRBV7-2	TRBJ1-1	12	TGTGCCAGCAGCTCTACTACAGGGGAAGCTTTCTTT	CASSSTTGEAFF
once	TRBD1	TRBV9	TRBJ1-1	15	TGTGCCAGCAGCGTAGCCGGGACAGGGGGCACTGAAGCTTTCTTT	CASSVAGTGGTEAFF
few	TRBD2	TRBV4-1	TRBJ2-5	15	TGCGCCAGCAGCCAGAAGCGGGAGGTCCAAGAGACCCAGTACTTC	CASSQKREVQETQYF
NA	TRBD1	TRBV10-3	TRBJ2-7	15	TGTGCCATCAGTGAGTCGGGACAGGGTATCTACGAGCAGTACTTC	CAISESGQGIYEQYF
few	TRBD2	TRBV6-6	TRBJ2-7	16	TGTGCCAGCGGAGGGGAATCTAGCGGGAGGTCCAACGAGCAGTACTTC	CASGGESSGRSNEQYF
few	TRBD2	TRBV7-9	TRBJ2-5	17	TGTGCCAGCAGCCCAGGGACTAGTGGAGCGTTCCAAGAGACCCAGTACTTC	CASSPGTSGAFQETQYF
NA	NA	TRBV7-2	TRBJ2-7	14	TGTGCCAGCAGTCGTTTTCGGGGTACCTACGAGCAGTACTTC	CASSRFRGTYEQYF
NA	NA	TRBV27	TRBJ1-5	15	TGTGCCAGCAGTTTTAGGCAGACTCCCAATCAGCCCCAGCATTTT	CASSFRQTPNQPQHF
few	TRBD1	TRBV7-9	TRBJ2-7	14	TGTGCCAGCAGCCCCGGGACAGGGGGTTACGAGCAGTACTTC	CASSPGTGGYEQYF
few	TRBD2	TRBV9	TRBJ2-3	16	TGTGCCAGCAGCGTCCCCACTAGCGAGAGCACAGATACGCAGTATTTT	CASSVPTSESTDTQYF
few	TRBD2	TRBV15	TRBJ2-5	17	TGTGCCACCAGCGGGGCCGGGGCGGGAGTTGGGCAAGAGACCCAGTACTTC	CATSGAGAGVGQETQYF
NA	NA	TRBV28	TRBJ1-5	15	TGTGCCAGCAGTTTTGCCGGGGAAGGCAATCAGCCCCAGCATTTT	CASSFAGEGNQPQHF